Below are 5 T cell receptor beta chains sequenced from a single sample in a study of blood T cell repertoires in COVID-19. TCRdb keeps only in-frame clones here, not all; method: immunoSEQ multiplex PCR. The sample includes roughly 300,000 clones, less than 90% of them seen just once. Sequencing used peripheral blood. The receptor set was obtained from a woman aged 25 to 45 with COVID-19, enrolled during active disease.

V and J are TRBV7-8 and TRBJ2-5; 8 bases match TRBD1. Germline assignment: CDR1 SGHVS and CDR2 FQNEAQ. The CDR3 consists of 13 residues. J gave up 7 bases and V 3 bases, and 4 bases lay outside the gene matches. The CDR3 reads CASSLGQERTQYF. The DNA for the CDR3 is TGTGCCAGCAGCTTGGGACAGGAAAGGACCCAGTACTTC.

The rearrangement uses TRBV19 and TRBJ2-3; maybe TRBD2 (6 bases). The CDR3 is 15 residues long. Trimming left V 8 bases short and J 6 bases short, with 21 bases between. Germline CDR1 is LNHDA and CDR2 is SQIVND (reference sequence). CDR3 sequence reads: CASWDSFAPWDTQYF. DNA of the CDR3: TGTGCCAGTTGGGACTCTTTCGCCCCGTGGGATACGCAGTATTTT.

The CDR3 here is CSGGTGAYEQYF. CDR3 in DNA: TGCAGCGGGGGGACAGGGGCCTACGAGCAGTACTTC. The J gene is TRBJ2-7, the V gene TRBV29-1; 10 bases map to TRBD1. The trim removed 7 bases at V and 2 bases at J, leaving 2 bases unmatched. The CDR3 has 12 amino acids. Looked up from germline, CDR1 is SQVTM and CDR2 is ANQGSEA.

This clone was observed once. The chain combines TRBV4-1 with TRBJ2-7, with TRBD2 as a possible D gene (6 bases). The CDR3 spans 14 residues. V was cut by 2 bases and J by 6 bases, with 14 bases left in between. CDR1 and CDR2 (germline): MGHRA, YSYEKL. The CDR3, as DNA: TGCGCCAGCAGCCAACCGGGACTTCTCGTCGAGCAGTACTTC. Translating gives CASSQPGLLVEQYF.

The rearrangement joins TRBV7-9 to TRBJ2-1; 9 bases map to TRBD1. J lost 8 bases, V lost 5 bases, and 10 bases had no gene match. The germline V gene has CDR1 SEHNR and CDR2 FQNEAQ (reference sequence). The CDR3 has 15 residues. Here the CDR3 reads CASSVGTGTWDEQFF. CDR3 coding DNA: TGTGCCAGCAGCGTCGGGACAGGGACATGGGATGAGCAGTTCTTC.